This T cell receptor beta chain derives from a study of blood T cell repertoires in COVID-19. About the research overall: The origin of the acute and convalescent COVID-19 samples was the United States, Italy and Spain.

Participants' reported clinical history set cohort assignment. All recovered Cohort 3 donors got two negative PCRs, got clearance, or saw symptom resolution. Germline values: CDR1 LNHDA, CDR2 SQIVND (reference sequence). V lost 7 bases and J lost 6, with 19 bases in between. CDR3 length: 15 residues. TCRdb's table, derived via immunoSEQ multiplex PCR, lists solely in-frame clones and lacks some. The table shows a few hundred thousand clones, with 75% to 90% occurring only once. The material sequenced was PBMCs or T cells enriched from blood (not recorded which). The receptor's source is a woman in her thirties who had recovered from COVID-19. The chain is built from TRBV19 and TRBJ1-5; D possibly corresponds to TRBD1 (6 bases). The CDR3 coding sequence is TGTGCCAGTAACCTGGGCGCAGGGGATGGTCAGCCCCAGCATTTT. It is translated as CASNLGAGDGQPQHF.